This entry lists 3 T cell receptor beta chains sequenced from one sample in a study of blood T cells in healthy people across ages. With a J-beta primer mix and a sample-barcoded 5' primer, a second PCR ran about 7 to 11 cycles. TCRdb re-analysed the 5' RACE reads in MiXCR, keeping a single row per CDR3 protein. The top ten clones hold roughly 13% of a sample with about a million distinct CDR3 sequences, approximately 38% of them seen once. Input material: blood. Receptors were obtained from a man aged 18 to 35 in good health.

The chain uses TRBV5-1 and TRBJ2-7; D remains ambiguous. Germline loops: CDR1 SGHRS, CDR2 YFSETQ. This CDR3 is built from 12 residues. V was trimmed by 5 bases and J by 3 bases, leaving 9 bases between them. This CDR3 reads CASRDNYYEQYF. DNA for the CDR3: TGCGCCAGCAGAGACAACTACTACGAGCAGTACTTC.

This clonotype turned up a few times. CDR3: CASSPGLASVREKLFF. Written as DNA, the CDR3 is TGCGCCAGCAGCCCTGGTCTGGCCAGTGTAAGGGAAAAACTGTTTTTT. This chain connects TRBV4-3 to TRBJ1-4, with no clear D. This CDR3 is 16 amino acids long. Looked up from germline, CDR1 is LGHNA and CDR2 is YSLEER. V gave up 4 bases and J gave up 8 bases, with 20 bases separating them.

The chain has TRBV6-2 or TRBV6-3 and TRBJ2-7; 8 bases are shared with TRBD2. Gene TRBJ2-5 matches the end of the DNA better, so the J call may be wrong. The CDR3 sequence is 16 residues long. Germline V gene sequence: CDR1 MNHEY, CDR2 SVGEGT. The CDR3 DNA follows: TGTGCCAGCAGTTACAGCGGTTCTAGCGGGCCAGAGACCCAGTACTTC. Translating it yields CASSYSGSSGPETQYF.